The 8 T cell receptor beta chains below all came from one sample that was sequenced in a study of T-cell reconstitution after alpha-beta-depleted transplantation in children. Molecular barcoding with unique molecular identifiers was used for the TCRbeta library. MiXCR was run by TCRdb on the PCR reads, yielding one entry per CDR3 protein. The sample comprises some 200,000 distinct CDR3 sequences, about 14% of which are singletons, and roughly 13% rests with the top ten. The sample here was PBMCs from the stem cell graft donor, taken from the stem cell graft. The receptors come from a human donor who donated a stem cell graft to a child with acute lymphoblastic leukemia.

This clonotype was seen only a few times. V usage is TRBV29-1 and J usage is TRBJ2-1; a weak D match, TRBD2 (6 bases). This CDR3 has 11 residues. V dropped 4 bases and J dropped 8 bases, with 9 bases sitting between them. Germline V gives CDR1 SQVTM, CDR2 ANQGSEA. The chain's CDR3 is CSVGGGDEQFF. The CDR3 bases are TGCAGCGTTGGAGGAGGGGATGAGCAGTTCTTC.

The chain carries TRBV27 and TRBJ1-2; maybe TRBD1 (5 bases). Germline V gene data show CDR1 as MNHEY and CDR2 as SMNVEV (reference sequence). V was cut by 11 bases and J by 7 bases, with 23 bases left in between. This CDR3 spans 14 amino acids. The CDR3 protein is CARRKVQVGGGYTF. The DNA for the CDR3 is TGTGCCCGCCGGAAGGTCCAAGTGGGGGGTGGCTACACCTTC.

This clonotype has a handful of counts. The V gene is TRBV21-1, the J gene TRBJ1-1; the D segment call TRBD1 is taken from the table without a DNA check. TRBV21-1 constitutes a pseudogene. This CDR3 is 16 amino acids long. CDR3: CASSKKRGHLRFEAFF. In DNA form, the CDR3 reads TGTGCCAGCAGCAAAAAAAGAGGACACCTGAGGTTTGAAGCTTTCTTT.

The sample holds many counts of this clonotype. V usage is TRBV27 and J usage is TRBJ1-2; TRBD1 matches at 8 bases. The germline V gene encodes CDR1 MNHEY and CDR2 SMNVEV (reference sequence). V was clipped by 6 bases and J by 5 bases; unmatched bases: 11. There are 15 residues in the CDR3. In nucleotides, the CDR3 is TGTGCCAGCAGCATCGGACAGGGTGGATCTTATGGCTACACCTTC. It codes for CASSIGQGGSYGYTF.

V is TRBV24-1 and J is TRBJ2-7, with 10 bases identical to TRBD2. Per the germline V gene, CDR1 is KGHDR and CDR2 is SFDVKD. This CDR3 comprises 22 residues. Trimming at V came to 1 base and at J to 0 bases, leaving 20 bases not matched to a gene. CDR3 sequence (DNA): TGTGCCACCAGTGATTTCCGGCTAGCGGGAGAGTTCCTTATACTACCCTCCTACGAGCAGTACTTC. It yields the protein CATSDFRLAGEFLILPSYEQYF.

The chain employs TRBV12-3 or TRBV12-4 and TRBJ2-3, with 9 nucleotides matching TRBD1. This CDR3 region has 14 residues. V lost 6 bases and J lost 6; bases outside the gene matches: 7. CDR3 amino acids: CASSGTGHWDTQYF. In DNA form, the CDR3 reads TGTGCCAGCAGCGGGACAGGGCATTGGGATACGCAGTATTTT.

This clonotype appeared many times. CDR3 in amino acids: CASSWGLYNEQFF. The DNA of the CDR3 is TGCGCCAGCAGCTGGGGGCTCTACAATGAGCAGTTCTTC. This chain links TRBV5-1 with TRBJ2-1, with TRBD1 as a possible D gene (6 bases). CDR1 SGHRS and CDR2 YFSETQ come from the germline V gene. V was shortened by 3 bases and J by 3 bases, with 7 bases between the two germline ends. This CDR3 spans 13 amino acids.

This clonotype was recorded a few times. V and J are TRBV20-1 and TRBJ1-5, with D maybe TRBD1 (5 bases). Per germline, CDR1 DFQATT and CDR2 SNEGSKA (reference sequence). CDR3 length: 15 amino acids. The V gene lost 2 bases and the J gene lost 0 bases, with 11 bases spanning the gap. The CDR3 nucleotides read TGCAGTGCTAGAATGACAGATTATAGCAATCAGCCCCAGCATTTT. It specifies CSARMTDYSNQPQHF.